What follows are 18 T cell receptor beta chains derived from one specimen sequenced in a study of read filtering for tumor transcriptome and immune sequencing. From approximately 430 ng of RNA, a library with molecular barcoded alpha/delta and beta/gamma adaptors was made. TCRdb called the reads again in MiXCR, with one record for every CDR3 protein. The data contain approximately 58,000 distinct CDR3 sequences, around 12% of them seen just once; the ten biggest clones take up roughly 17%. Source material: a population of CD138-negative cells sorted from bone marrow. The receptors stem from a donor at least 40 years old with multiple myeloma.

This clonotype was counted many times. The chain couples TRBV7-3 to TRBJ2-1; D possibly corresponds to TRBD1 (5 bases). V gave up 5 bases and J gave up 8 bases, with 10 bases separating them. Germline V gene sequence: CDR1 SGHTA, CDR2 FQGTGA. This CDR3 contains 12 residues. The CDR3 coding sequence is TGTGCCAGCAGCCCCCAGGGCGATGAGCAGTTCTTC. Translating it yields CASSPQGDEQFF.

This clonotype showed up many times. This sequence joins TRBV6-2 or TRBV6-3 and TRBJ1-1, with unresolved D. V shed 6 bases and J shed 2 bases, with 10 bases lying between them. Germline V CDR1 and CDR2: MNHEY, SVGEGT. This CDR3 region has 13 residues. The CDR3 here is CASRADINTEAFF. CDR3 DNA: TGTGCCAGCAGAGCAGACATAAACACTGAAGCTTTCTTT.

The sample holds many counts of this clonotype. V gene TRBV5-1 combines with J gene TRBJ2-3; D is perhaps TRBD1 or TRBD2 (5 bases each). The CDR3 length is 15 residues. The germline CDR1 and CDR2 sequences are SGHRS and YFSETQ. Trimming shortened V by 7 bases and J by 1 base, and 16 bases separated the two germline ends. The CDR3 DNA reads TGCGCCAGCCTCGGGGACCTGGGAGGCACAGATACGCAGTATTTT. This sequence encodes CASLGDLGGTDTQYF.

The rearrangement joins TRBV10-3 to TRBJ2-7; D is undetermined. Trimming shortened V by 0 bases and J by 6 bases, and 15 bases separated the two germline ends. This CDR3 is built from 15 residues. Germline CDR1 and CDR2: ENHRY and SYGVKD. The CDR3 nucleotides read TGTGCCATCAGTGAGTCAAAACAGCCGACCGGCGAGCAGTACTTC. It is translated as CAISESKQPTGEQYF.

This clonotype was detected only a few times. CDR3 amino acids: CASSGGTAPDTQYF. The CDR3 DNA sequence: TGTGCCAGCAGCGGAGGGACAGCACCGGATACGCAGTATTTT. V and J are TRBV9 and TRBJ2-3, with TRBD1 matching over 7 bases. The V segment lost 3 bases and the J segment 6 bases; nucleotides outside the gene matches: 7. CDR3 length equals 14 residues. Germline V lookup: CDR1 SGDLS, CDR2 YYNGEE.

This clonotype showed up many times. CDR3 nucleotide sequence: TGTGCCAGCAGTTACTCCCGGGACATTCCCGCGAACACCGGGGAGCTGTTTTTT. Translated: CASSYSRDIPANTGELFF. The gene calls are TRBV6-2 or TRBV6-3 and TRBJ2-2; a weak D match, TRBD1 (6 bases). The CDR3 is 18 residues long. CDR1 is MNHEY and CDR2 is SVGEGT in the germline V gene. The V end lost 0 bases, the J end lost 0 bases, and 14 bases lay between the germline ends.

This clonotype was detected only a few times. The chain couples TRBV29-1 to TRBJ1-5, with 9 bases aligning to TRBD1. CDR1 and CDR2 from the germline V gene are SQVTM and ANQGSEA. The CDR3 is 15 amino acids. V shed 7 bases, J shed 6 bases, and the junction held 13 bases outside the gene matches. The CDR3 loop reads CSAAVGTGRGQPQHF. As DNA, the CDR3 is TGCAGCGCCGCCGTCGGGACAGGGAGGGGTCAGCCCCAGCATTTT.

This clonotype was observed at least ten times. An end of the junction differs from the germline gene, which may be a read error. Here the CDR3 reads CASSLSTDTQYF. DNA of the CDR3: TGTGCCAGCAGTCTTAGCACAGATACGCAGTATTTT. This chain connects TRBV5-1 to TRBJ2-3; the D is unclear. The CDR3 is 12 amino acids. Germline V CDR1 and CDR2: SGHRS, YFSETQ.

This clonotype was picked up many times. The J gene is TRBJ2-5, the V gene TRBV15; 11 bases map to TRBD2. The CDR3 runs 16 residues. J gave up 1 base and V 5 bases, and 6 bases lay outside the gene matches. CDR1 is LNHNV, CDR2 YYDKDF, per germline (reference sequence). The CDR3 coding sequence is TGTGCCACCAGCGAGGGACTAGCGGTAATCCAAGAGACCCAGTACTTC. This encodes CATSEGLAVIQETQYF.

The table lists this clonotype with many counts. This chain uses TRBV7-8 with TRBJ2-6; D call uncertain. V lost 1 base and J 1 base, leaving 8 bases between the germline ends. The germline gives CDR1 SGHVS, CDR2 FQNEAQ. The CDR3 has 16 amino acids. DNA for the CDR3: TGTGCCAGCAGCTTAGGCGTAAGGTCTGGGGCCAACGTCCTGACTTTC. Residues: CASSLGVRSGANVLTF.

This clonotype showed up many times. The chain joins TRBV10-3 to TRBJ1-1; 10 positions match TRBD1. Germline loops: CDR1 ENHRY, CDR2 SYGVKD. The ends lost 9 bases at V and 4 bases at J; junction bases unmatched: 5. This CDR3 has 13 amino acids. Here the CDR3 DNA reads TGTGCCATAGGGACAGGGGAAGGCACTGAAGCTTTCTTT. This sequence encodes CAIGTGEGTEAFF.

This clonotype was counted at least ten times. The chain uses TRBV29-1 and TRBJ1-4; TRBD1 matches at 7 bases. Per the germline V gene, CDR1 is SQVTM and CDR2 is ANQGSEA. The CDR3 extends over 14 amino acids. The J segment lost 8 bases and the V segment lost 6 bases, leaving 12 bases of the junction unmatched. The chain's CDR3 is CSVLRDSHDEKLFF. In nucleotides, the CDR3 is TGCAGCGTGCTCCGGGACAGCCATGACGAAAAACTGTTTTTT.

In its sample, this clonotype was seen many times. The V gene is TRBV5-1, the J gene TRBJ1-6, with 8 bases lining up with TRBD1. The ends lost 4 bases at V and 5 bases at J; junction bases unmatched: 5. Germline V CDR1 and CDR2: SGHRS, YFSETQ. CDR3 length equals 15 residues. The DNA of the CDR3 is TGCGCCAGCAGCGCCGGGACAGGAGATAATTCACCCCTCCACTTT. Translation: CASSAGTGDNSPLHF.

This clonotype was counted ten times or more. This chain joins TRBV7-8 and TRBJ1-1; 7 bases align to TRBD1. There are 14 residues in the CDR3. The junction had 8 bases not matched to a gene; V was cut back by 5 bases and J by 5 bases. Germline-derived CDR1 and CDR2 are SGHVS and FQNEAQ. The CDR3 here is CASSLRDRRTEAFF. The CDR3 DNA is TGTGCCAGCAGCCTCCGGGACAGACGAACTGAAGCTTTCTTT.

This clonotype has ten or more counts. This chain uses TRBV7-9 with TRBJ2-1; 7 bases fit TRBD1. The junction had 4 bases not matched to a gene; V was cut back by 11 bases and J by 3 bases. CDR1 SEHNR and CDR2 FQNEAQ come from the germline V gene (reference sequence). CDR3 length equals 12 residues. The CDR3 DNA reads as TGTGCCGGCCGGGACAGCTACAATGAGCAGTTCTTC. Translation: CAGRDSYNEQFF.

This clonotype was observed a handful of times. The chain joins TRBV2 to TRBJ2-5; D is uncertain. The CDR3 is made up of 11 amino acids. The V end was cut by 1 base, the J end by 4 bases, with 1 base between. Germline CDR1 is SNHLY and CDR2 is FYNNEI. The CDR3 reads CASSEVETQYF. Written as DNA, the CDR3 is TGTGCCAGCAGTGAAGTAGAGACCCAGTACTTC.

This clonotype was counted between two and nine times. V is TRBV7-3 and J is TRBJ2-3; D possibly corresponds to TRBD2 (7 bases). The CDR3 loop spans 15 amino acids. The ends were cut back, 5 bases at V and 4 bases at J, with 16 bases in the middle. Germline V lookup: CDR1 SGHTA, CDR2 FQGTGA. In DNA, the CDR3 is TGTGCCAGCAGCCCTAGCGGCGGGGGCGCAGATACGCAGTATTTT. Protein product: CASSPSGGGADTQYF.

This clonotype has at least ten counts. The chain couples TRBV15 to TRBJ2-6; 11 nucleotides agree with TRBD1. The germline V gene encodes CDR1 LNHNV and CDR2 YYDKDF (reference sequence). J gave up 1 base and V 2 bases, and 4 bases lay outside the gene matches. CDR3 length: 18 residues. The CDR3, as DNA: TGTGCCACCAGCAGACCCGGGACAGGGGGGTCTGGGGCCAACGTCCTGACTTTC. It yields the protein CATSRPGTGGSGANVLTF.